This T cell receptor beta chain was found in a study of identical twins. TCRdb processed the 5' RACE reads anew with MiXCR; each CDR3 protein has one entry. In the table there are hundreds of thousands of distinct CDR3 sequences, 8.6% of which are singletons. Germline loops: CDR1 LGHNA, CDR2 YNFKEQ. The CDR3 sequence is 16 residues long. V was clipped by 6 bases and J by 0 bases; unmatched bases: 7. This clonotype was recorded at least ten times. The sample was also reused in another study, on yellow fever vaccine responses in identical twins.

This sequence was found in a woman in her late teens or twenties in good health. Material for sequencing was PBMCs. The V and J genes are TRBV4-2 and TRBJ2-1; 8 bases line up with TRBD1. The CDR3 sequence: CASRKQGVGSYNEQFF. CDR3 sequence (DNA): TGTGCCAGCAGAAAACAGGGGGTGGGCTCCTACAATGAGCAGTTCTTC.